Included here is one TCR beta chain sequence, with context. Within the sample, other DNA sequences also encode this same CDR3. Authors' data handling: By means of reference gene primer amplification, nucleated cell counts were estimated. Profiled with immunoSEQ multiplex PCR; TCRdb holds only in-frame clones, not every one. The V and J calls and clone size are taken from that table; D and trimming were inferred from the DNA. Found here are more than 250,000 clones, about 84% of them singletons; the top ten hold 1.5% to 2%. These data come from a study of blood T cell repertoires in COVID-19. At the level of the study: Researchers got acute and convalescent COVID-19 samples from the United States, Italy and Spain. Sample material is recorded as cDNA or gDNA derived from T cells, B-cell-depleted T cells, or PBMCs.

V dropped 3 bases and J dropped 3 bases, with 6 bases sitting between them. CDR1 and CDR2 (germline): PRHDT, FYEKMQ (reference sequence). The length of the CDR3 is 12 residues. This clonotype originated in a woman aged 45-65 years with acute or convalescent COVID-19. Sequences were obtained from peripheral blood. The chain employs TRBV13 and TRBJ2-7; D uncertain. The CDR3 loop is CASSFGDYEQYF. The CDR3 DNA reads as TGTGCCAGCAGCTTCGGAGACTACGAGCAGTACTTC.